These 30 T cell receptor beta chains were sequenced from one sample in a study of glioma-infiltrating T cells after dendritic cell vaccination. Described time point: after dendritic cell vaccination, including at tumor progression/relapse. The method was immunoSEQ multiplex PCR; TCRdb's version includes in-frame clones alone and lacks a portion of them. Here the sample spans almost 90,000 clones, over 80% being singletons. The sequencing used blood, collected after dendritic cell vaccination. The receptors originated from a human donor with glioblastoma.

The V gene is TRBV19, the J gene TRBJ2-2, with TRBD1 as a possible D gene (7 bases). The V gene's germline CDR1 is LNHDA and CDR2 SQIVND (reference sequence). The CDR3 length is 14 residues. The ends were cut back, 5 bases at V and 4 bases at J, with 11 bases in the middle. The CDR3 DNA reads as TGTGCCAGTAGTCCAGGGGGAGGCACCGGGGAGCTGTTTTTT. Translating it yields CASSPGGGTGELFF. Looking up the rest from reference TRBV19 and TRBJ2-2 gives the full variable domain: DGGITQSPKYLFRKEGQNVTLSCEQNLNHDAMYWYRQDPGQGLRLIYYSQIVNDFQKGDIAEGYSVSREKKESFPLTVTSAQKNPTAFYLCASSPGGGTGELFFGEGSRLTVL.

In the case of this clone: Germline and junction disagree at one end, which may indicate a read error. The chain recombines TRBV5-1 with TRBJ1-1, with 8 bases fitting TRBD1. The CDR3 covers 13 residues. The germline gives CDR1 SGHRS, CDR2 YFSETQ. The CDR3 here is CASRLGQESEAFF. For the CDR3, the DNA is TGCGCCAGCAGGTTGGGACAGGAAAGCGAAGCTTTCTTT.

This clone turned up a few times. The rearrangement joins TRBV28 to TRBJ1-1; D unresolved. There are 12 residues in the CDR3. The germline V gene encodes CDR1 MDHEN and CDR2 SYDVKM. The V and J ends lost 8 bases and 5 bases respectively, with 12 bases between them. The CDR3 loop is CASLSIRTEAFF. CDR3 DNA: TGTGCCAGCCTCTCGATTCGGACTGAAGCTTTCTTT.

The chain recombines TRBV7-8 with TRBJ2-7; 9 bases agree with TRBD1. The junction had 7 bases not matched to a gene; V was cut back by 5 bases and J by 2 bases. Per the germline V gene, CDR1 is SGHVS and CDR2 is FQNEAQ. The CDR3 totals 15 residues. The CDR3 spells CASSPGQGTAYEQYF. CDR3 nucleotides: TGTGCCAGCAGCCCAGGACAGGGGACAGCCTACGAGCAGTACTTC.

Only a few counts were recorded for this clone. V usage is TRBV7-2 and J usage is TRBJ2-5; no reliable D call. Deletions cut 5 bases from V and 4 bases from J, with 14 bases between. The germline V gene encodes CDR1 SGHTA and CDR2 FQGNSA. The CDR3 covers 14 residues. The CDR3 bases are TGTGCCAGCAGCCCGTCCCCCTCCCCAGAGACCCAGTACTTC. It is translated as CASSPSPSPETQYF.

The chain carries TRBV6-7 and TRBJ1-6; D possibly corresponds to TRBD1 (6 bases). TRBV6-7 is marked as an open reading frame, function uncertain. The CDR3 consists of 16 residues. The V and J ends lost 3 bases and 5 bases respectively, with 14 bases between them. CDR3 in amino acids: CASSYYWTANNSPLHF. The CDR3 nucleotides read TGTGCCAGCAGTTATTACTGGACAGCCAATAATTCACCCCTCCACTTT.

This chain joins TRBV19 and TRBJ1-5; 8 nucleotides line up with TRBD1. The germline V gene encodes CDR1 LNHDA and CDR2 SQIVND (reference sequence). V lost 5 bases, J lost 8 bases, and 11 bases stayed unmatched. This CDR3 is 15 amino acids long. This CDR3 is CASSLGTGLAEPQHF. For the CDR3, the DNA is TGTGCCAGTAGTCTGGGGACAGGCCTCGCCGAGCCCCAGCATTTT.

J is TRBJ2-3 and V is TRBV2, with TRBD1 identical over 8 bases. Germline V lookup: CDR1 SNHLY, CDR2 FYNNEI. The CDR3 contains 13 residues. V dropped 4 bases and J dropped 4; count of bases not matched to a gene: 1. The CDR3 sequence: CASSVDRADTQYF. DNA for the CDR3: TGTGCCAGCAGTGTGGACAGGGCAGATACGCAGTATTTT. The full variable domain, with the rest looked up from reference TRBV2 and TRBJ2-3, is EPEVTQTPSHQVTQMGQEVILRCVPISNHLYFYWYRQILGQKVEFLVSFYNNEISEKSEIFDDQFSVERPDGSNFTLKIRSTKLEDSAMYFCASSVDRADTQYFGPGTRLTVL.

V gene TRBV15 combines with J gene TRBJ1-5; D unclear. Germline assignment: CDR1 LNHNV and CDR2 YYDKDF (reference sequence). The CDR3 length is 15 residues. Trimming took off 0 bases at V and 7 bases at J, with 13 bases between the two ends. CDR3 sequence reads: CATSRDAGEVQPQHF. The CDR3 DNA follows: TGTGCCACCAGCAGAGATGCCGGGGAGGTCCAGCCCCAGCATTTT.

The chain carries TRBV4-1 and TRBJ1-1; D gene ambiguous. CDR1 and CDR2 (germline): MGHRA, YSYEKL. The CDR3 loop spans 16 amino acids. Trimming took off 0 bases at V and 3 bases at J, with 14 bases between the two ends. This CDR3 is CASSQEIRVFDTEAFF. As DNA, the CDR3 is TGCGCCAGCAGCCAAGAGATACGGGTTTTCGACACTGAAGCTTTCTTT.

V is TRBV6-1 and J is TRBJ1-6, with 7 bases aligning to TRBD1. The V segment lost 1 base and the J segment 5 bases; nucleotides outside the gene matches: 2. There are 15 residues in the CDR3. Germline V gene data show CDR1 as MNHNS and CDR2 as SASEGT. The DNA of the CDR3 is TGTGCCAGCAGTGAAGATGGGACAGATAATTCACCCCTCCACTTT. Translated, it gives CASSEDGTDNSPLHF.

The chain combines TRBV6-5 with TRBJ1-2; D is possibly TRBD1 (5 bases). This CDR3 is built from 15 residues. Germline V CDR1 and CDR2: MNHEY, SVGAGI. The V end lost 2 bases, the J end lost 3 bases, and 13 bases lay between the germline ends. For the CDR3, the DNA is TGTGCCAGCAGTTACACAAGGGGTGAGGACTATGGCTACACCTTC. As protein: CASSYTRGEDYGYTF.

The chain combines TRBV15 with TRBJ1-2, with TRBD1 as a possible D gene (5 bases). Germline V gene lookup returns CDR1 LNHNV and CDR2 YYDKDF (reference sequence). Trimming took 0 bases from V and 13 from J, leaving 18 bases between them. There are 14 residues in the CDR3. CDR3 in amino acids: CATSRDKGTDTFTF. The CDR3 DNA is TGTGCCACCAGCAGAGATAAGGGAACGGACACCTTCACCTTC.

This clone has only a few counts. The rearrangement uses TRBV6-6 and TRBJ2-2, with D perhaps TRBD1 (6 bases). V was pared by 7 bases and J by 7 bases, with 16 bases between. The CDR3 covers 14 residues. Germline V lookup: CDR1 MNHNY, CDR2 SVGAGI (reference sequence). The CDR3 bases are TGTGCCAGCATCCCACAGGGAATGGGCGGGGAGCTGTTTTTT. This gives the protein CASIPQGMGGELFF.

The gene calls are TRBV19 and TRBJ1-4, with D uncertain. Germline V gene data show CDR1 as LNHDA and CDR2 as SQIVND (reference sequence). Trimming left V 0 bases short and J 5 bases short, with 16 bases between. This CDR3 region has 17 residues. In nucleotides, the CDR3 is TGTGCCAGTAGTATAGATTTGGGAGAGGCAGCAAATGAAAAACTGTTTTTT. This sequence encodes CASSIDLGEAANEKLFF.

This clone was detected once. The rearrangement uses TRBV4-1 and TRBJ2-5, with TRBD1 identical over 10 bases. This CDR3 contains 16 residues. The ends lost 1 base at V and 4 bases at J; junction bases unmatched: 6. Germline CDR1 MGHRA, CDR2 YSYEKL. The DNA for the CDR3 is TGCGCCAGCAGCCAAGCGGGACAGGGGAGGCGAGAGACCCAGTACTTC. The encoded protein is CASSQAGQGRRETQYF.

The rearrangement joins TRBV19 to TRBJ1-2, with no clear D. Per the germline V gene, CDR1 is LNHDA and CDR2 is SQIVND (reference sequence). The CDR3 length is 14 residues. V shed 6 bases and J shed 4 bases, with 15 bases lying between them. The CDR3 is CASSPSAAGYGYTF. Here the CDR3 DNA reads TGTGCCAGTAGCCCAAGCGCCGCCGGCTATGGCTACACCTTC.

The chain joins TRBV6-5 to TRBJ2-3; D is ambiguous. The germline V gene encodes CDR1 MNHEY and CDR2 SVGAGI. This CDR3 has 12 residues. The ends were cut back, 6 bases at V and 0 bases at J, with 4 bases in the middle. The CDR3 spells CASSSSTDTQYF. The CDR3 nucleotides are TGTGCCAGCAGCTCTAGCACAGATACGCAGTATTTT.

As concerns this clone: The junction departs from germline at one end; a sequencing error may be responsible. This chain uses TRBV2 with TRBJ1-6; D is perhaps TRBD1 (5 bases). The CDR3 is 13 residues long. CDR1 and CDR2 from the germline V gene are SNHLY and FYNNEI. The CDR3 sequence is CAGSQGRNSPLHF. CDR3 sequence (DNA): TGTGCCGGCAGCCAGGGAAGGAATTCACCCCTCCACTTT.

This chain connects TRBV5-1 to TRBJ1-6; weak D call: TRBD1 (5 bases). V was clipped by 2 bases and J by 10 bases, with 13 bases between them. From germline, CDR1 is SGHRS and CDR2 YFSETQ. The length of the CDR3 is 14 residues. CDR3 coding DNA: TGCGCCAGCAGCTTCCGGCAGGGTGCATCACCCCTCCACTTT. Its translation is CASSFRQGASPLHF.

The gene calls are TRBV7-8 and TRBJ1-3; perhaps TRBD1 as D (6 bases). The CDR3 consists of 18 residues. The V gene lost 4 bases and the J gene lost 0 bases, with 19 bases spanning the gap. Per the germline V gene, CDR1 is SGHVS and CDR2 is FQNEAQ. The CDR3 protein is CASSSSDGGLSSGNTIYF. The CDR3 DNA is TGTGCCAGCAGCTCGAGTGATGGGGGCCTGTCCTCTGGAAACACCATATATTTT.

CDR3 loop: CASSLEGQAGTEAFF. The CDR3 DNA is TGCGCCAGCAGCTTGGAGGGACAGGCAGGGACTGAAGCTTTCTTT. The chain links TRBV5-1 to TRBJ1-1, with 8 bases fitting TRBD1. This CDR3 spans 15 amino acids. J gave up 5 bases and V 0 bases, and 6 bases lay outside the gene matches. Germline V CDR1 and CDR2: SGHRS, YFSETQ.

The gene calls are TRBV6-4 and TRBJ2-1, with 11 bases aligning to TRBD2. After removal of 4 bases from V and 4 bases from J, the junction contained 3 bases not matched to a gene. Germline values: CDR1 MRHNA, CDR2 SNTAGT. This CDR3 contains 15 residues. Here the CDR3 DNA reads TGTGCCAGCAGTGTTTCTAGCGGGGGGTACAATGAGCAGTTCTTC. It encodes CASSVSSGGYNEQFF.

Here the CDR3 DNA reads TGTGCCAGCAGTGGGGGACAGGGGAGGTCCTATAATTCACCCCTCCACTTT. This translates into CASSGGQGRSYNSPLHF. The rearrangement uses TRBV25-1 and TRBJ1-6, with 10 bases lining up with TRBD1. Germline-derived CDR1 and CDR2 are MGHDK and SYGVNS. After removal of 4 bases from V and 1 base from J, the junction contained 4 bases not matched to a gene. CDR3 length: 17 amino acids.

V and J are TRBV5-1 and TRBJ2-2, with 7 positions matching TRBD2. Germline V CDR1 and CDR2: SGHRS, YFSETQ. The CDR3 is made up of 15 amino acids. With V trimmed by 2 bases and J by 6 bases, 7 bases remained unmatched. CDR3 protein: CASSLLLASPGELFF. The CDR3 nucleotides read TGCGCCAGCAGCTTATTACTAGCGAGTCCCGGGGAGCTGTTTTTT. Full variable domain (rest looked up from reference TRBV5-1 and TRBJ2-2): KAGVTQTPRYLIKTRGQQVTLSCSPISGHRSVSWYQQTPGQGLQFLFEYFSETQRNKGNFPGRFSGRQFSNSRSEMNVSTLELGDSALYLCASSLLLASPGELFFGEGSRLTVL.

The chain is built from TRBV19 and TRBJ2-5; D is uncertain. V was pared by 2 bases and J by 2 bases, with 6 bases between. This CDR3 region has 13 residues. Germline CDR1 LNHDA, CDR2 SQIVND (reference sequence). CDR3: CASSINRQETQYF. CDR3 bases: TGTGCCAGTAGTATAAACAGACAAGAGACCCAGTACTTC. Full variable domain (outside the CDR3, taken from reference TRBV19 and TRBJ2-5): DGGITQSPKYLFRKEGQNVTLSCEQNLNHDAMYWYRQDPGQGLRLIYYSQIVNDFQKGDIAEGYSVSREKKESFPLTVTSAQKNPTAFYLCASSINRQETQYFGPGTRLLVL.

V usage is TRBV13 and J usage is TRBJ1-2, with 8 bases fitting TRBD1. The junction had 4 bases not matched to a gene; V was cut back by 6 bases and J by 1 base. CDR1 PRHDT and CDR2 FYEKMQ come from the germline V gene (reference sequence). The CDR3 has 14 amino acids. CDR3 in amino acids: CASRNRGSNYGYTF. The CDR3 bases are TGTGCCAGCAGAAACAGGGGGAGTAACTATGGCTACACCTTC.

This sequence joins TRBV19 and TRBJ2-5; 10 bases line up with TRBD1. Per the germline V gene, CDR1 is LNHDA and CDR2 is SQIVND (reference sequence). CDR3 length: 17 residues. Losses at the gene ends were 5 bases for V and 5 bases for J; bases not matched to a gene: 14. The CDR3 loop is CASSSPPRDRGRETQYF. CDR3 sequence (DNA): TGTGCCAGTAGTTCACCCCCGAGGGACAGGGGAAGGGAGACCCAGTACTTC.

In its sample, this clone was seen once. The identical CDR3 is also encoded by other nucleotide sequences in the sample. J is TRBJ1-4 and V is TRBV2, with TRBD1 matching 7 bases. The junction had 5 bases not matched to a gene; V was cut back by 6 bases and J by 4 bases. CDR1 and CDR2 from the germline V gene are SNHLY and FYNNEI. CDR3 length: 14 residues. As DNA, the CDR3 is TGTGCCAGCAGCGAGCGACAGGGTAATGAAAAACTGTTTTTT. Encoded protein: CASSERQGNEKLFF.

CDR3 residues: CASSLDRGGNEQFF. The CDR3 coding sequence is TGTGCCAGCAGCTTAGATCGGGGGGGCAATGAGCAGTTCTTC. This chain joins TRBV7-2 and TRBJ2-1; 8 bases map to TRBD2. After removal of 1 base from V and 6 bases from J, the junction contained 2 bases not matched to a gene. The CDR3 has 14 residues. CDR1 and CDR2 (germline): SGHTA, FQGNSA. The complete variable domain, with remaining parts taken from reference TRBV7-2 and TRBJ2-1, reads GAGVSQSPSNKVTEKGKDVELRCDPISGHTALYWYRQSLGQGLEFLIYFQGNSAPDKSGLPSDRFSAERTGGSVSTLTIQRTQQEDSAVYLCASSLDRGGNEQFFGPGTRLTVL.